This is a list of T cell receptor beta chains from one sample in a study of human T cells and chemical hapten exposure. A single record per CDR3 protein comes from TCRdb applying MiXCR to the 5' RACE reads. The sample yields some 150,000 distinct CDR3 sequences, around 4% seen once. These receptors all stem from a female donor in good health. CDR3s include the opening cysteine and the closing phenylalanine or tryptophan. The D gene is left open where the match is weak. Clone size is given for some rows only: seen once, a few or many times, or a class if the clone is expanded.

TGTGCCAGCAGCCCACGGTTGGGGGCGGGGGGCTACAATGAGCAGTTCTTC | CASSPRLGAGGYNEQFF | few | TRBV9 | TRBD2 | TRBJ2-1
TGTGCCTGGGGGGGTGGGCCCCAAGAGACCCAGTACTTC | CAWGGGPQETQYF | many | TRBV30 | - | TRBJ2-5
TGTGCCAGCAGCCCCCGGACTAGCGGGGGCCACAACTCCTACAATGAGCAGTTCTTC | CASSPRTSGGHNSYNEQFF | many | TRBV11-2 | TRBD2 | TRBJ2-1
TGTGCCAGCAGGGCCCCGACAGTGAACACTGAAGCTTTCTTT | CASRAPTVNTEAFF | - | TRBV2 | - | TRBJ1-1
TGTGCCACCAGTGAAACCGGGACAGGGTCCTACAATGAGCAGTTCTTC | CATSETGTGSYNEQFF | many | TRBV24-1 | TRBD1 | TRBJ2-1
TGTGCCAGCAGCCCAGTACAGGGTTTGAACACCGGGGAGCTGTTTTTT | CASSPVQGLNTGELFF | many | TRBV7-9 | - | TRBJ2-2
TGTGCCAGCAGCGGGGGATGGGATGAAAAACTGTTTTTT | CASSGGWDEKLFF | many | TRBV9 | - | TRBJ1-4
TGTGCCAGTTTACAGGGTCAGACCCAGTACTTC | CASLQGQTQYF | many | TRBV27 | - | TRBJ2-5
TGTGCCAGCAGTTCCTCAACCGGGACGTACTCTGGAAACACCATATATTTT | CASSSSTGTYSGNTIYF | few | TRBV6-6 | - | TRBJ1-3
TGTGCCAGCATGTCGGAGGGTTTCAATCAGCCCCAGCATTTT | CASMSEGFNQPQHF | many | TRBV6-6 | - | TRBJ1-5
TGTGCCAGCAGCTTGAGAACTAGCAGCTTCCATGAGCAGTTCTTC | CASSLRTSSFHEQFF | many | TRBV5-4 | - | TRBJ2-1
TGTGCCAGCAGCCGACAGAAGAACACTGAAGCTTTCTTT | CASSRQKNTEAFF | many | TRBV3-1 | - | TRBJ1-1
TGCGCCAGCAGCCTCCGACAGGTACCTGGAGATACGCAGTATTTT | CASSLRQVPGDTQYF | many | TRBV5-1 | - | TRBJ2-3
TGCGCCAGCAGCTTGGCTCAGGGAGTAGCCCTGAACACTGAAGCTTTCTTT | CASSLAQGVALNTEAFF | many | TRBV5-1 | - | TRBJ1-1
TGTGCCAGCAGTTTAGAAACACCCGGGGGATGGTCCATGAACACTGAAGCTTTCTTT | CASSLETPGGWSMNTEAFF | many | TRBV27 | - | TRBJ1-1
TGCAGCGTTGGCTTATTAAGGGACACTGAAGCTTTCTTT | CSVGLLRDTEAFF | many | TRBV29-1 | - | TRBJ1-1
TGTGCCAGCAGCAACAGGGAGACTGAAGCTTTCTTT | CASSNRETEAFF | many | TRBV28 | - | TRBJ1-1
TGTGCCAGCACCCAACACGTGGGGGGCACTGAAGCTTTCTTT | CASTQHVGGTEAFF | many | TRBV3-1 | - | TRBJ1-1
TGTGCCAGTAGTATAGCCTCGTGGACAGGAGGAAATGAAAAACTGTTTTTT | CASSIASWTGGNEKLFF | many | TRBV19 | TRBD1 | TRBJ1-4
TGTGCCAGTAGTGAATCTCGTCCGTGGCTGGAAGAGCAGCTCTTC | CASSESRPWLEEQLF | - | TRBV19 | - | TRBJ2-1
TGTGCCAGCCAGTCCCGAAGGACCGGATACGAGCAGTACTTC | CASQSRRTGYEQYF | many | TRBV27 | - | TRBJ2-7
TGTGCCAGCTCAACGACTAGCGGGGTGCTGCTAGTGCAGTTCTTC | CASSTTSGVLLVQFF | many | TRBV18 | TRBD2 | TRBJ2-1
TGTGCCAGCCGTGCCCGGGGGCCCGACCAGCCCCAGCATTTT | CASRARGPDQPQHF | many | TRBV12-3/TRBV12-4 | - | TRBJ1-5
TGTGCCAGCAGTCCCCGGGGCCTCGGGGACTACGAGCAGTACTTC | CASSPRGLGDYEQYF | many | TRBV27 | - | TRBJ2-7
TGTGCCAGCAGCCCAACTGGGGGGGCTTGGTATGGCTACACCTTC | CASSPTGGAWYGYTF | few | TRBV3-1 | - | TRBJ1-2
TGTGCCAGCAGTTACTTACCTAGCGGCACAGATACGCAGTATTTT | CASSYLPSGTDTQYF | many | TRBV6-5 | - | TRBJ2-3
TGCAGTGCCCAGGTCGGGACAGGGTCCGAAGACGAGCAGTACTTC | CSAQVGTGSEDEQYF | - | TRBV20-1 | TRBD1 | TRBJ2-7
TGCAGTGCTAGAGATCGGCAGAGGCCCACTGAAGCTTTCTTT | CSARDRQRPTEAFF | many | TRBV20-1 | - | TRBJ1-1
TGTGCCAGCAGGACAGCTGACACAGATACGCAGTATTTT | CASRTADTDTQYF | many | TRBV12-3/TRBV12-4 | - | TRBJ2-3
TGCAGTGCTAGTCGGGCTAGCATTTACAATGAGCAGTTCTTC | CSASRASIYNEQFF | many | TRBV20-1 | - | TRBJ2-1
TGTGCCAGCAGCTTAGTGGCCAGAACCTACGAGCAGTACTTC | CASSLVARTYEQYF | many | TRBV7-2 | - | TRBJ2-7
TGCAGTGCGATGGGGCCGTACAATCAGCCCCAGCATTTT | CSAMGPYNQPQHF | many | TRBV20-1 | - | TRBJ1-5
TGCAGTGCTAGAGATATATTAGGCGACAGGGCTTTT | CSARDILGDRAF | many | TRBV20-1 | TRBD1 | TRBJ1-1
TGCAGTGCTAGACCCAACCACAGGGGGCCATACGAGCAGTACTTC | CSARPNHRGPYEQYF | many | TRBV20-1 | TRBD1 | TRBJ2-7
TGTGCCAGCAGTAGACTGGTGGCCGGGGCCAACGTCCTGACTTTC | CASSRLVAGANVLTF | many | TRBV3-1 | - | TRBJ2-6
TGTGCCAGCAGCCCTAGAGGGGGTCAGGACGAGCAGTACTTC | CASSPRGGQDEQYF | - | TRBV13 | - | TRBJ2-7
TGTGCCAGCAGACCCCCAGGACACTATGGCTACACCTTC | CASRPPGHYGYTF | many | TRBV28 | - | TRBJ1-2
TGTGCCAGCAGCTTGGACACCCCGAACACTGAAGCTTTCTTT | CASSLDTPNTEAFF | many | TRBV7-9 | - | TRBJ1-1
TGTGCCAGCAGCTTGAGTTTCGGGAACACTGAAGCTTTCTTT | CASSLSFGNTEAFF | many | TRBV5-6 | - | TRBJ1-1
TGTGCCAGCAGACCGACAGGGCCTTCCTATGGCTACACCTTC | CASRPTGPSYGYTF | many | TRBV12-3/TRBV12-4 | TRBD1 | TRBJ1-2
TGTGCCACTACGGGACAGGGAAGCTCCTACGAGCAGTACTTC | CATTGQGSSYEQYF | many | TRBV2 | TRBD1 | TRBJ2-7
TGTGCCAGCAGTCCCAGCGCGGGGCCCTACAATGAGCAGTTCTTC | CASSPSAGPYNEQFF | many | TRBV12-3/TRBV12-4 | - | TRBJ2-1
TGTGCCAGCGGTCGAGGGGATAATTCACCCCTCCACTTT | CASGRGDNSPLHF | many | TRBV6-2/TRBV6-3 | - | TRBJ1-6
TGCAGCGTTGAAGACGAGTTAGGACTGCCTAGCACAGATACGCAGTATTTT | CSVEDELGLPSTDTQYF | many | TRBV29-1 | - | TRBJ2-3
TGCGCCAGCAGCGTTGGGGCCGGGACTGAAGCTTTCTTT | CASSVGAGTEAFF | many | TRBV5-1 | - | TRBJ1-1
TGCAGTGCTTCCCTAGCGGGGCAAACCCAAGAGACCCAGTACTTC | CSASLAGQTQETQYF | few | TRBV20-1 | TRBD2 | TRBJ2-5
TGCAGTGCCCAGGACAGGGTGGACAAAAACATTCAGTACTTC | CSAQDRVDKNIQYF | many | TRBV20-1 | TRBD1 | TRBJ2-4
TGTGCCAGCAGCGTAGAGGGATATCGTTCACCCCTCCACTTT | CASSVEGYRSPLHF | many | TRBV9 | - | TRBJ1-6
TGTGCCAGCAGTGATCTCAGGGGGCGAGGATATAGCAATCAGCCCCAGCATTTT | CASSDLRGRGYSNQPQHF | many | TRBV6-2/TRBV6-3 | TRBD1 | TRBJ1-5
TGTGCCAGCAGCTTAGATAAAGGGGATCGGGACTCGGGTGATGAGCAGTTCTTC | CASSLDKGDRDSGDEQFF | many | TRBV7-9 | - | TRBJ2-1
TGTGCCAGCAGTGAGCAGGGAGGGGTAGAAGAGACCCAGTACTTC | CASSEQGGVEETQYF | many | TRBV12-3/TRBV12-4 | TRBD2 | TRBJ2-5
TGTGCCAGCATCCTGATAGGGTCGGCTGAAGCTTTCTTT | CASILIGSAEAFF | many | TRBV28 | - | TRBJ1-1